This T cell receptor beta chain emerged from a study of Ad26.COV2.S vaccination and SARS-CoV-2 variants. The treatment was: 15 to 20 received Ad26.COV2.S at low or high dose, single or two shots; about 5 received placebo; per-sample allocation not given. Specimens were obtained on day 63 following the first vaccine or placebo injection. Looked up from germline, CDR1 is SGHDN and CDR2 is FVKESK. Trimming took off 1 base at V and 9 bases at J, with 10 bases between the two ends. The length of the CDR3 is 13 residues. Assay: immunoSEQ multiplex PCR; the TCRdb copy retains only in-frame clones and omits some. This sample has about 330,000 clones, with roughly 88% found just once. This clone appeared a few times.

The source is a person aged 18-60 years who received the Ad26.COV2.S COVID-19 vaccine or a placebo. The chain has TRBV14 and TRBJ1-5; D gene unclear. Sequenced here: peripheral blood, sampled in a trial of Ad26.COV2.S vaccine versus placebo. This CDR3 is CASSQGRSWPQHF. The CDR3 nucleotides read TGTGCCAGCAGCCAAGGGCGTTCTTGGCCCCAGCATTTT.